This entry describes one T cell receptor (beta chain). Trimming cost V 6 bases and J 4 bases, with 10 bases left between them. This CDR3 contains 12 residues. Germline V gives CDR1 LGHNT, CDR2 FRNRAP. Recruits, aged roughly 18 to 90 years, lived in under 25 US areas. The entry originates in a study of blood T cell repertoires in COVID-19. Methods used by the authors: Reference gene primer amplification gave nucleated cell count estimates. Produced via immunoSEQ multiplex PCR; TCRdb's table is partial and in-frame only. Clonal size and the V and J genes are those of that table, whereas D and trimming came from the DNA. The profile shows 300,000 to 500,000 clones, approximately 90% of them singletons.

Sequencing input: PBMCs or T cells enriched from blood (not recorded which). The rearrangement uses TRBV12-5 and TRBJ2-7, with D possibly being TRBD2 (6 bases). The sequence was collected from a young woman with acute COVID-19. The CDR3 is CASGHGTYEQYF. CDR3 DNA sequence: TGTGCTAGTGGGCACGGGACTTACGAGCAGTACTTC.